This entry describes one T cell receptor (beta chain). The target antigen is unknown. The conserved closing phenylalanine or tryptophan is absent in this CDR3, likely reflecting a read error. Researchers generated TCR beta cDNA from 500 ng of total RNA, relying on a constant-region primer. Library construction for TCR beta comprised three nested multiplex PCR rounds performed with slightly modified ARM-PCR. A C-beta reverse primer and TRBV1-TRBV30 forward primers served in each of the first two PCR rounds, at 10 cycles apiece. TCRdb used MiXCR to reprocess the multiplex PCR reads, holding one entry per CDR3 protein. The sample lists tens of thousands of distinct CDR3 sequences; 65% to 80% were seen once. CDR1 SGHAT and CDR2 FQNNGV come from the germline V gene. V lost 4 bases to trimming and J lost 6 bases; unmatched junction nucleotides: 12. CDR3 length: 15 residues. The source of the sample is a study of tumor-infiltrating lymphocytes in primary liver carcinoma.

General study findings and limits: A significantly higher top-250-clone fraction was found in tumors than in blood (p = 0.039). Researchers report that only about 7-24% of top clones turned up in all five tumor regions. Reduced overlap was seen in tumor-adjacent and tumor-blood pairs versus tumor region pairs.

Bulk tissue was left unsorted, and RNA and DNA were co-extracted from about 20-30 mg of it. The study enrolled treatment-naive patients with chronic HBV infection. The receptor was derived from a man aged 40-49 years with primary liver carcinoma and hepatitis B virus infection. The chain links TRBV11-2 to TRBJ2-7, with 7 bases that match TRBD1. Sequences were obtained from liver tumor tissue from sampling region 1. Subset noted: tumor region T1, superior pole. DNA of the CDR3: TGTGCCAGCAGCTCTAAAGGGGGCCGGAGGTGCGAGCAGTACTCC. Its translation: CASSSKGGRRCEQYS.